The T cell receptor beta chain described here comes from a study of somatic mutations in cytotoxic T cells in rheumatoid arthritis (dated by TCRdb to the late 2010s). Turning to the overall study: Peripheral blood (around 28 ml EDTA) was collected from patients immediately after diagnosis and before any treatment began. Median age was essentially the same in the patient group and the control group. TCRB deep sequencing covered roughly 60 patients with rheumatoid arthritis along with under 25 healthy controls. To characterize clonality, the study used TCRB deep sequencing while asking whether somatic mutations are carried by expanded CD8+ T-cell clones in newly diagnosed, untreated rheumatoid arthritis. Some T-cell populations stained with V beta antibodies were sorted by flow on a FACSAria II or Sony SH800 to nearly 100% purity, with sorted V beta1+ cells additionally subjected to TCRB sequencing. On the study overall, not on this receptor specifically: Several identical CD8+ TCRB sequences were found in both blood and synovial fluid, and in about an eighth of the roughly 60 patients the largest CD8+ clone exceeded 20% of CD8+ cells. In patients, CD8+ clonality rose with age (Spearman r ~ 0.5), which was not the case in healthy controls. CD8+ T-cell clonality did not differ significantly between rheumatoid arthritis patients and age-matched healthy controls. The slight TRBV07 underrepresentation in patients was not adjusted for multiple comparisons. The expanded CD8+ clones had unknown antigen targets, and not appearing in virus-specific databases did not rule out that they were virus-specific.

On an AutoMACS, CD4+ and CD8+ cells were isolated via positive magnetic bead selection, and their purity was verified by flow cytometry. After a first flow cytometry screen using a TCR V beta antibody panel, clonal expansions were characterized through TCRB deep sequencing of sorted CD8+ fractions. Peripheral blood mononuclear cells were isolated by Ficoll-Paque PLUS density gradient separation. DNA from CD4-enriched, CD8-enriched or PBMC samples was extracted using Nucleospin Tissue or Tissue XS kits and then quantified on a Qubit 2.0 fluorometer. As to this clone: This clone's antigen is unknown. No base quality values were provided; no much bigger clone lies one nucleotide off.

Genomic DNA underwent TCRB CDR3 sequencing using the immunoSEQ assay. In the original analysis: Only a few patient CD8+ clones larger than 1% matched published virus-specific TCRB sequences when compared against them. Analyses were restricted to productive TCRB rearrangements. A clone was defined by a unique TCRB CDR3 sequence, and clonality was computed as a productive clonality index based on Shannon entropy. Repertoire overlap between two samples was calculated from the template counts of each clone relative to total templates per sample. V-gene usage from TCRB sequencing and V-gene usage measured by flow cytometry were correlated (Spearman r of approximately 0.59). TCRdb took this table from immuneACCESS and kept in-frame rearrangements with V and J called. Such tables lack part of the clones; where checked against another copy, unresolved V genes explain under half of the gap, and the rest is unexplained. The V and J calls and the clone size are those of that table, but D and trimming were determined from the DNA. The sample includes under 7,500 clones, with 85% to 90% observed a single time. Clones ranked in the top ten supply 26% of the sample.

From the germline V gene (reference sequence), CDR1 is MNHNY and CDR2 is SVGAGI. Trimming costs V 6 bases and J 4 bases, and their ends lie 15 bases apart. The CDR3 covers 14 residues, taking in both the cysteine and the phenylalanine. Only CDR3 DNA is held: 42 bases, read in frame from base 1. The sequence joins TRBV6-6 to TRBJ1-2; a tentative D call is TRBD1 (6 bases match). The sample comprised CD8+ T cells sorted from blood. The sequence was obtained from a woman between 65 and 79 years old with rheumatoid arthritis. The CDR3 reads CASSPGQPGYGYTF. The bases read TGTGCCAGCAGCCCCGGACAGCCTGGCTATGGCTACACCTTC.